This T cell receptor (beta chain) was recovered during a study of chemoradiotherapy in HPV16-positive cancers. As for the study in general: A couple of HPV16-positive patients' cells yielded candidate HPV-specific clones and common motifs.

General study points: Better recurrence-free survival went with HPV-responsive T-cell expansion in HPV16-positive patients. Non-HPV-specific T cells did not expand in tumors during treatment, whereas candidate HPV-specific clones and E7-related motifs did.

The CDR3 consists of 13 residues. V lost 0 bases, J lost 9 bases, and 9 bases lay in between. The germline V gene has CDR1 SGDLS and CDR2 YYNGEE. Libraries were prepared by immunoSEQ multiplex PCR; TCRdb keeps only in-frame clonotypes and omits some of them. The table has about 14,000 clones, roughly 74% seen once. Samples were taken several times over chemoradiotherapy. On this clone: Antigen unknown.

This receptor was taken from a human donor with HPV-associated anogenital cancer. The sample was gathered from a patient who underwent chemoradiotherapy. This rearrangement joins TRBV9 to TRBJ2-2; TRBD2 might be the D (6 bases). CDR3 residues: CASSVAEGRELFF. CDR3 nucleotide sequence: TGTGCCAGCAGCGTAGCGGAGGGGAGGGAGCTGTTTTTT. The complete variable domain, with remaining parts taken from reference TRBV9 and TRBJ2-2, reads DSGVTQTPKHLITATGQRVTLRCSPRSGDLSVYWYQQSLDQGLQFLIQYYNGEERAKGNILERFSAQQFPDLHSELNLSSLELGDSALYFCASSVAEGRELFFGEGSRLTVL.